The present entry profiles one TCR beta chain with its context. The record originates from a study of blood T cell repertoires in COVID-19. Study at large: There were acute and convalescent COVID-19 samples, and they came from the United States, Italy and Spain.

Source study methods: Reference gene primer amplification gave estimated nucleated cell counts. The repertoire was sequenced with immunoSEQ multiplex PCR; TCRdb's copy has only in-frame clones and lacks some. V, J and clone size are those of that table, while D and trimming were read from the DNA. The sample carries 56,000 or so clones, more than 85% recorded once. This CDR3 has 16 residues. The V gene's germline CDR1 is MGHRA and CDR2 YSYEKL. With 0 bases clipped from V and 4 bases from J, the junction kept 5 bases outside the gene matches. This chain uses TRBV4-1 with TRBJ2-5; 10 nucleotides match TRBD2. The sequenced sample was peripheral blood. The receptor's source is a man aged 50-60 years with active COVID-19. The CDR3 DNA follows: TGCGCCAGCAGCCAAGATGTGAGCGGGGGGGGAGAGACCCAGTACTTC. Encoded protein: CASSQDVSGGGETQYF.